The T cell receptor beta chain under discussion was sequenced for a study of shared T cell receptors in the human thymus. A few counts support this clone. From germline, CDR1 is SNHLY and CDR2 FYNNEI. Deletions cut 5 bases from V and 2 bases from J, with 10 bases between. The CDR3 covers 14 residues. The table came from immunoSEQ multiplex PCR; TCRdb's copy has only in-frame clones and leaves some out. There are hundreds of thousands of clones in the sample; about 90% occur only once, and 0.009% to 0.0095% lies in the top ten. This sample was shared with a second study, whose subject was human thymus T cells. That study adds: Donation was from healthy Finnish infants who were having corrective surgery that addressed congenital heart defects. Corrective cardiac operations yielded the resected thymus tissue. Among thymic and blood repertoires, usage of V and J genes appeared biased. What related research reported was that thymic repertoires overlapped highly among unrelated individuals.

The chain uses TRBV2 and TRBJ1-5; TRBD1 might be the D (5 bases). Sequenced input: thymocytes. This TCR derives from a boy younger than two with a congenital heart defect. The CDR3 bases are TGTGCCAGCAGTCTCAGGGAGGGCAATCAGCCCCAGCATTTT. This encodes CASSLREGNQPQHF.